The T cell receptor beta chain described here comes from a study of monozygotic twins with inflammatory bowel disease. Regarding the study as a whole: Different T cell subtypes could not be distinguished.

Template switching added UMIs carrying a 6-nucleotide sample barcode. TCRdb reprocessed the 5' RACE reads, keeping one entry per CDR3 protein, no DNA. The sample spans around 140,000 distinct CDR3 sequences; the ten largest clones claim around 2.5%. A remark on this clonotype: Its specificity is unknown.

This CDR3 contains 13 residues. The germline CDR1 and CDR2 sequences are SGHRS and YFSETQ. The clonotype comes from a human donor with ulcerative colitis or Crohn's disease, or a healthy co-twin of an affected twin (not recorded which). Sequencing was carried out using blood. The V gene is TRBV5-1, the J gene TRBJ2-7. The CDR3 protein is CASSLDLGNWVYF. The whole variable domain, remainder taken from reference TRBV5-1 and TRBJ2-7, is KAGVTQTPRYLIKTRGQQVTLSCSPISGHRSVSWYQQTPGQGLQFLFEYFSETQRNKGNFPGRFSGRQFSNSRSEMNVSTLELGDSALYLCASSLDLGNWVYFGPGTRLTVT.